The 19 T cell receptor beta chains below all came from one sample that was sequenced in a study of siplizumab effects on memory and regulatory T cells. Clones were sequenced by immunoSEQ multiplex PCR, and TCRdb holds only the in-frame ones, with some missing. Counted here are more than 45,000 clones, approximately 97% occurring once; the ten biggest clones make up under 0.7%. What was sequenced was naive CD4+ T cells sorted from blood. The source of these receptors is a human donor in good health.

The chain has TRBV19 and TRBJ1-2; 10 bases fit TRBD1. CDR1 and CDR2 (germline): LNHDA, SQIVND (reference sequence). Unmatched junction bases numbered 10, after V lost 4 bases and J lost 8 bases. This CDR3 is built from 15 residues. The CDR3 region is CASSKGTGAPRGYTF. Written as DNA, the CDR3 is TGTGCCAGTAGTAAAGGGACAGGGGCCCCGAGGGGCTACACCTTC.

The J gene is TRBJ2-7, the V gene TRBV5-1; D gene ambiguous. Deletions cut 0 bases from V and 1 base from J, with 11 bases between. The CDR3 sequence is 15 residues long. CDR1 and CDR2 from the germline V gene are SGHRS and YFSETQ. The CDR3 is CASSLDWGQSYEQYF. DNA for the CDR3: TGCGCCAGCAGCTTGGATTGGGGTCAATCCTACGAGCAGTACTTC.

The chain uses TRBV28 and TRBJ2-1, with a possible D match to TRBD2 (6 bases). Germline V lookup: CDR1 MDHEN, CDR2 SYDVKM. The CDR3 spans 14 residues. The germline V and J ends were trimmed by 10 bases and 8 bases, with 21 bases remaining between them. CDR3 sequence (DNA): TGTGCCACGACCCGGCCGGTCGGGGGAGATGAGCAGTTCTTC. The encoded protein is CATTRPVGGDEQFF.

The V call is TRBV7-3, the J call TRBJ2-7; 9 bases agree with TRBD2. V shed 5 bases, J shed 6 bases, and the junction held 8 bases outside the gene matches. The CDR3 is 14 residues long. Germline CDR1 and CDR2: SGHTA and FQGTGA. The CDR3 bases are TGTGCCAGCAGCCTCGGGGCAGCGGGGGGCGAGCAGTACTTC. As protein: CASSLGAAGGEQYF.

This sequence joins TRBV7-9 and TRBJ2-3; 8 bases fit TRBD1. CDR3 length: 15 residues. Per the germline V gene, CDR1 is SEHNR and CDR2 is FQNEAQ (reference sequence). Trimming took 2 bases from V and 5 from J; bases not matched to a gene: 6. CDR3 sequence (DNA): TGTGCCAGCAGCTTATTAGCAGGGGGCCGAGATACGCAGTATTTT. The encoded protein is CASSLLAGGRDTQYF.

The J gene is TRBJ2-1, the V gene TRBV12-5, with D possibly matching TRBD2 (5 bases). The V and J ends lost 7 bases and 5 bases respectively, with 12 bases between them. The CDR3 totals 13 residues. Germline assignment: CDR1 LGHNT and CDR2 FRNRAP. The CDR3 DNA sequence: TGTGCTAGTGCCCAAGCCGGGGACAATGAGCAGTTCTTC. It yields the protein CASAQAGDNEQFF.

The V gene is TRBV11-3, the J gene TRBJ2-5, with 8 bases fitting TRBD1. The V gene's germline CDR1 is SGHNT and CDR2 YENEEA. V was clipped by 5 bases and J by 4 bases; unmatched bases: 3. This CDR3 contains 13 residues. Written as DNA, the CDR3 is TGTGCCAGCAGCCCACAGGGGGGAGAGACCCAGTACTTC. This codes for CASSPQGGETQYF.

V is TRBV19 and J is TRBJ2-1, with D unclear. The CDR3 sequence is 12 residues long. Trimming removed 2 bases at V and 7 bases at J, with 6 bases between. In germline, CDR1 is LNHDA, CDR2 SQIVND (reference sequence). CDR3 DNA sequence: TGTGCCAGTAGTATAACCAGGAATGAGCAGTTCTTC. Amino acid sequence: CASSITRNEQFF.

This chain joins TRBV30 and TRBJ1-1; D may be TRBD1 (5 bases). Germline CDR1 reads GTSNPN; CDR2 reads SVGIG (reference sequence). Trimming cost V 0 bases and J 2 bases, with 7 bases left between them. The CDR3 totals 13 residues. CDR3 amino acids: CAWSVDSNTEAFF. The CDR3 DNA reads TGTGCCTGGAGTGTCGACAGTAACACTGAAGCTTTCTTT.

This clone was recorded only once. The chain combines TRBV6-1 with TRBJ1-5, with D maybe TRBD1 (5 bases). The CDR3 totals 14 residues. CDR1 is MNHNS and CDR2 is SASEGT in the germline V gene. Trimming took off 2 bases at V and 7 bases at J, with 12 bases between the two ends. DNA of the CDR3: TGTGCCAGCAGTGAAAAAAGGGCAGGGCAGCCCCAGCATTTT. Translation: CASSEKRAGQPQHF.

The chain uses TRBV2 and TRBJ1-1; D is unresolved. The CDR3 has 13 residues. V was cut by 4 bases and J by 7 bases, with 13 bases left in between. Germline CDR1 and CDR2: SNHLY and FYNNEI. The CDR3 here is CASSASIGFEAFF. The CDR3 region has the DNA TGTGCCAGCAGTGCCAGCATTGGGTTTGAAGCTTTCTTT.

The gene calls are TRBV7-9 and TRBJ1-1, with TRBD1 as a possible D gene (6 bases). This CDR3 comprises 13 residues. Trimming removed 5 bases at V and 1 base at J, with 8 bases between. Germline V lookup: CDR1 SEHNR, CDR2 FQNEAQ (reference sequence). CDR3 bases: TGTGCCAGCAGCCGACAGGAGAACACTGAAGCTTTCTTT. It translates to CASSRQENTEAFF.

The chain joins TRBV25-1 to TRBJ2-1; no firm D call. Germline-derived CDR1 and CDR2 are MGHDK and SYGVNS. The length of the CDR3 is 12 residues. V lost 6 bases, J lost 1 base, and 4 bases lay in between. In DNA, the CDR3 is TGTGCCAGCAGGGGTTCCTACAATGAGCAGTTCTTC. It specifies CASRGSYNEQFF.

The chain is built from TRBV30 and TRBJ2-6; D tentatively reads TRBD1 or TRBD2 (5 bases each). The CDR3 spans 17 residues. V was shortened by 3 bases and J by 4 bases, with 19 bases between the two germline ends. Germline loops: CDR1 GTSNPN, CDR2 SVGIG (reference sequence). The CDR3 here is CAWSFGGSYPGANVLTF. The CDR3 nucleotides are TGTGCCTGGAGCTTTGGGGGTAGCTATCCGGGGGCCAACGTCCTGACTTTC.

The V call is TRBV28, the J call TRBJ1-4; a possible D gene is TRBD1 (5 bases). Trimming cost V 6 bases and J 3 bases, with 14 bases left between them. The CDR3 covers 15 residues. Germline CDR1 reads MDHEN; CDR2 reads SYDVKM. For the CDR3, the DNA is TGTGCCAGCAGAAGCCCGGGACCCGCTAATGAAAAACTGTTTTTT. Translating gives CASRSPGPANEKLFF.

The rearrangement joins TRBV6-6 to TRBJ2-3; D is perhaps TRBD1 (6 bases). This CDR3 comprises 15 residues. CDR1 MNHNY and CDR2 SVGAGI come from the germline V gene (reference sequence). V shed 0 bases and J shed 5 bases, with 12 bases lying between them. CDR3 sequence (DNA): TGTGCCAGCAGTTACTCGTCCAGGGGTGAAGATACGCAGTATTTT. Translated, it gives CASSYSSRGEDTQYF.

The chain uses TRBV25-1 and TRBJ1-5, with 7 bases lining up with TRBD1. The trim removed 4 bases at V and 3 bases at J, leaving 6 bases unmatched. Germline V gene lookup returns CDR1 MGHDK and CDR2 SYGVNS. The CDR3 extends over 15 amino acids. The CDR3 here is CASSAKTGVNQPQHF. DNA for the CDR3: TGTGCCAGCAGTGCCAAAACAGGGGTCAATCAGCCCCAGCATTTT.

The chain couples TRBV11-3 to TRBJ2-3, with 8 bases fitting TRBD1. Germline V gives CDR1 SGHNT, CDR2 YENEEA. This CDR3 contains 14 residues. J was trimmed by 3 bases and V by 5 bases; bases with no gene match: 4. The CDR3 spells CASSQRTGTDTQYF. DNA for the CDR3: TGTGCCAGCAGCCAGCGGACAGGGACAGATACGCAGTATTTT.

The chain recombines TRBV9 with TRBJ2-3, with 7 bases that match TRBD1. The V segment lost 0 bases and the J segment 6 bases; nucleotides outside the gene matches: 4. Germline CDR1 reads SGDLS; CDR2 reads YYNGEE. The CDR3 covers 14 residues. Here the CDR3 DNA reads TGTGCCAGCAGCGTAGGAGGGGGCGATGATACGCAGTATTTT. Encoded protein: CASSVGGGDDTQYF.